The clone carrying this T cell receptor beta chain was seen repeatedly, ten times or more. Its antigen remains unknown. The data stem from a study of CD8 T cells in ankylosing spondylitis. Study observations and caveats: It appeared that ankylosing spondylitis blood was characterized by a TCR beta motif of several highly homologous variants. Disease-linked clones reportedly concentrated significantly in matched ankylosing spondylitis synovial fluid.

Per germline, CDR1 SGHRS and CDR2 YFSETQ. Trimming removed 3 bases from V and 11 bases from J; junction bases left unmatched: 14. CDR3 length: 15 amino acids. TCRdb re-called the 5' RACE reads with MiXCR, one entry per CDR3 protein. The table has 150,000 to 200,000 distinct CDR3 sequences, roughly 11% seen once; the top ten hold almost 30%. Sequences were obtained from blood, either unsorted or a sorted T cell fraction (not recorded which). The sequence came from a male donor with ankylosing spondylitis or in good health (not recorded which). The chain is built from TRBV5-1 and TRBJ1-1, with 9 bases fitting TRBD1. The CDR3 spells CASSSGTGSIISAFF. CDR3 DNA sequence: TGCGCCAGCAGCTCCGGGACAGGGAGCATAATTTCGGCTTTCTTT.